This T cell receptor (beta chain) originates from a study of T cells in narcolepsy. Concerning this clone: Its antigen is not identified. Other DNA sequences from this sample encode an identical CDR3 as well.

CDR1 and CDR2 (germline): SGHNT, YYREEE (reference sequence). The CDR3 consists of 16 residues. Losses at the gene ends were 1 base for V and 2 bases for J; bases not matched to a gene: 3. Sequencing used immunoSEQ multiplex PCR; TCRdb keeps in-frame clones, though not all of them. The sample gives about 27,000 clones, 75% to 80% of which show up once; around 3.1% is in the top ten. Overall study findings and caveats: No autoreactive T cell clone sequences appeared in some memory CD4+ repertoires. Reportedly, autoreactive clonotypes were serially detected in patients' blood but not controls'. Autoreactive HCRT-specific and TRIB2-specific clonotypes were marked in same-patient CSF-versus-blood CD4+ comparisons.

The sequencing sample was made of CD45RA- memory CD4+ T cells from PBMCs. The clonotype originates from a human donor with narcolepsy. This chain links TRBV5-4 with TRBJ2-3; 11 nucleotides line up with TRBD2. For the CDR3, the DNA is TGTGCCAGCAGCTTGCCTAGCGGGGGGACCACAGATACGCAGTATTTT. The encoded protein is CASSLPSGGTTDTQYF.